These 20 T cell receptor beta chains share one sample of origin, sequenced in a study of CD8 T cells in ankylosing spondylitis. Study observations and caveats: It appeared that ankylosing spondylitis blood was characterized by a TCR beta motif of under ten highly homologous variants.

Their antigen targets remain unknown. Each CDR3 protein gets one entry after TCRdb re-called the 5' RACE reads with MiXCR. Of roughly 700,000 distinct CDR3 sequences detected, 15% to 20% appear once; the ten largest clones hold around 19%. Sequenced material: blood, either unsorted or a sorted T cell fraction (not recorded which). These receptors came from a male donor with ankylosing spondylitis.

A few counts support this clonotype. The chain links TRBV12-3 or TRBV12-4 to TRBJ1-2, with TRBD1 identical over 7 bases. CDR3 length: 13 amino acids. V lost 6 bases, J lost 4 bases, and 5 bases stayed unmatched. CDR3 in DNA: TGTGCCAGCAGACAGGGGCAGGTCTATGGCTACACCTTC. This gives the protein CASRQGQVYGYTF.

This clonotype was recorded at least ten times. This rearrangement joins TRBV9 to TRBJ2-1; TRBD1 is a possible D gene (6 bases). From germline, CDR1 is SGDLS and CDR2 YYNGEE. This CDR3 contains 16 residues. Trimming shortened V by 2 bases and J by 9 bases, and 21 bases separated the two germline ends. The CDR3 reads CASSVGLLDRRIEQFF. CDR3 in DNA: TGTGCCAGCAGCGTTGGTCTTCTCGACAGGAGAATTGAGCAGTTCTTC. The full variable domain, its missing parts supplied by reference TRBV9 and TRBJ2-1, is DSGVTQTPKHLITATGQRVTLRCSPRSGDLSVYWYQQSLDQGLQFLIQYYNGEERAKGNILERFSAQQFPDLHSELNLSSLELGDSALYFCASSVGLLDRRIEQFFGPGTRLTVL.

The gene calls are TRBV29-1 and TRBJ2-2, with 8 bases identical to TRBD2. The CDR3 runs 14 residues. Losses at the gene ends were 7 bases for V and 8 bases for J; bases not matched to a gene: 12. Germline V gene sequence: CDR1 SQVTM, CDR2 ANQGSEA. The CDR3 nucleotides are TGCAGCGCTATAGCGGGGTCAACGTCTGGGGAGCTGTTTTTT. Amino acid sequence: CSAIAGSTSGELFF.

The rearrangement joins TRBV5-1 to TRBJ1-2; D ambiguous. Germline CDR1 SGHRS, CDR2 YFSETQ. Trimming shortened V by 4 bases and J by 2 bases, and 12 bases separated the two germline ends. CDR3 size: 14 residues. The CDR3 loop is CASSKTNPNYGYTF. In nucleotides, the CDR3 is TGCGCCAGCAGCAAGACCAACCCAAACTATGGCTACACCTTC.

This clonotype was counted between two and nine times. The chain joins TRBV7-9 to TRBJ1-1, with 7 bases lining up with TRBD1. After removal of 1 base from V and 1 base from J, the junction contained 3 bases not matched to a gene. CDR3 length: 15 residues. Germline CDR1 SEHNR, CDR2 FQNEAQ (reference sequence). The CDR3 bases are TGTGCCAGCAGCTTAGTGGGACAGCAGAACACTGAAGCTTTCTTT. Protein product: CASSLVGQQNTEAFF.

This clonotype was detected only a few times. This chain links TRBV20-1 with TRBJ2-7, with D unclear. V was pared by 7 bases and J by 0 bases, with 7 bases between. Germline assignment: CDR1 DFQATT and CDR2 SNEGSKA (reference sequence). The CDR3 sequence is 11 residues long. The CDR3 loop reads CSGGDSYEQYF. CDR3 nucleotide sequence: TGCAGTGGTGGGGACTCCTACGAGCAGTACTTC.

The chain links TRBV12-3 or TRBV12-4 to TRBJ2-7, with 10 positions matching TRBD2. The CDR3 extends over 15 amino acids. Germline trimming cut 6 bases from V and 0 bases from J; bases unmatched to any gene: 5. In DNA form, the CDR3 reads TGTGCCAGCAGCCGCAGCGGGAGGGACTCCTACGAGCAGTACTTC. Translating it yields CASSRSGRDSYEQYF.

The count of this clonotype is one. The junction does not match germline at one end; this may be a read error. The chain is built from TRBV20-1 and TRBJ2-1; 10 bases fit TRBD2. Germline V gene lookup returns CDR1 DFQATT and CDR2 SNEGSKA (reference sequence). This CDR3 spans 17 amino acids. The CDR3 loop is CCASASGRAWSYNEQFF. The CDR3 region has the DNA TGCTGTGCTAGCGCCAGCGGGAGGGCCTGGTCCTACAATGAGCAGTTCTTC.

This clonotype was counted only a few times. The chain employs TRBV18 and TRBJ2-1; D not certain. V lost 0 bases and J 8 bases, leaving 17 bases between the germline ends. The CDR3 has 16 amino acids. Germline CDR1 is KGHSH and CDR2 is LQKENI. This CDR3 is CASSPPGARVFYEQFF. The CDR3 nucleotides are TGTGCCAGCTCACCACCGGGCGCCCGAGTTTTCTATGAGCAGTTCTTC.

This clonotype turned up a few times. The chain has TRBV20-1 and TRBJ1-6; the D gene is possibly TRBD1 (5 bases). Germline V lookup: CDR1 DFQATT, CDR2 SNEGSKA (reference sequence). The V gene lost 0 bases and the J gene lost 0 bases, with 12 bases spanning the gap. CDR3 length: 17 amino acids. The CDR3 loop is CSARDSTASSYNSPLHF. CDR3 DNA sequence: TGCAGTGCTAGAGATTCGACAGCTAGCTCCTATAATTCACCCCTCCACTTT.

The chain carries TRBV20-1 and TRBJ2-3; TRBD2 aligns across 13 bases. CDR1 is DFQATT, CDR2 SNEGSKA, per germline (reference sequence). After removal of 4 bases from V and 2 bases from J, the junction contained 9 bases not matched to a gene. This CDR3 has 17 residues. The CDR3 sequence is CSATGLAGEPHTDTQYF. CDR3 nucleotides: TGCAGTGCTACTGGACTAGCGGGGGAGCCACACACAGATACGCAGTATTTT.

V usage is TRBV7-2 and J usage is TRBJ2-7, with D unresolved. Per the germline V gene, CDR1 is SGHTA and CDR2 is FQGNSA. The CDR3 is made up of 14 amino acids. The ends were cut back, 2 bases at V and 4 bases at J, with 12 bases in the middle. The CDR3 protein is CASSLRYRPYEQYF. CDR3 coding DNA: TGTGCCAGCAGCTTAAGGTACAGACCATACGAGCAGTACTTC.

The chain has TRBV12-5 and TRBJ1-5; the D is unclear. CDR1 is LGHNT, CDR2 FRNRAP, per germline. The CDR3 loop spans 15 amino acids. Trimming removed 7 bases from V and 0 bases from J, with 13 bases in between. The CDR3 region is CASASGENSNQPQHF. CDR3 nucleotide sequence: TGTGCTAGTGCTTCAGGAGAAAATAGCAATCAGCCCCAGCATTTT.

The rearrangement links TRBV6-6 to TRBJ2-7; D possibly corresponds to TRBD1 (6 bases). The CDR3 extends over 13 amino acids. CDR1 is MNHNY and CDR2 is SVGAGI in the germline V gene (reference sequence). The V and J ends lost 7 bases and 2 bases respectively, with 12 bases between them. CDR3 loop: CASTQTGPYEQYF. CDR3 in DNA: TGTGCCAGCACCCAAACAGGGCCCTACGAGCAGTACTTC.

This clonotype was found many times. This chain connects TRBV28 to TRBJ1-5; D is possibly TRBD1 (5 bases). From germline, CDR1 is MDHEN and CDR2 SYDVKM. The CDR3 has 12 amino acids. Trimming removed 6 bases from V and 7 bases from J, with 10 bases in between. Here the CDR3 DNA reads TGTGCCAGCAGCTTCTGGGGGCAGCCCCAGCATTTT. Its protein product is CASSFWGQPQHF.

At least ten counts were recorded for this clonotype. The V call is TRBV11-2, the J call TRBJ2-7; D may be TRBD1 (6 bases). The length of the CDR3 is 14 residues. Germline CDR1 reads SGHAT; CDR2 reads FQNNGV. Trimming took off 5 bases at V and 3 bases at J, with 14 bases between the two ends. The CDR3 DNA reads TGTGCCAGCAGCCCTCGGACAGTAAGCTACGAGCAGTACTTC. The encoded protein is CASSPRTVSYEQYF.

J is TRBJ1-4 and V is TRBV7-6, with D maybe TRBD1 (5 bases). Germline V gives CDR1 SGHVS, CDR2 FNYEAQ. Trimming removed 6 bases from V and 1 base from J, with 9 bases in between. This CDR3 is built from 14 residues. In nucleotides, the CDR3 is TGTGCCAGCAGTCGGGGCCTAACTAATGAAAAACTGTTTTTT. The encoded protein is CASSRGLTNEKLFF.

The chain couples TRBV20-1 to TRBJ2-3; 11 positions agree with TRBD2. CDR1 and CDR2 (germline): DFQATT, SNEGSKA (reference sequence). This CDR3 has 14 residues. The junction had 5 bases not matched to a gene; V was cut back by 3 bases and J by 6 bases. CDR3 DNA: TGCAGTGCTAGTCTGAGGACTAGCGGGGATACGCAGTATTTT. It encodes CSASLRTSGDTQYF.

This clonotype was recorded at least ten times. The V and J genes are TRBV11-3 and TRBJ1-1; perhaps TRBD1 as D (5 bases). Germline V gene lookup returns CDR1 SGHNT and CDR2 YENEEA. The CDR3 is 12 residues long. The V end lost 7 bases, the J end lost 5 bases, and 11 bases lay between the germline ends. The CDR3 spells CASTGRGTEAFF. The CDR3, as DNA: TGTGCCAGCACGGGACGCGGGACTGAAGCTTTCTTT.

The V gene is TRBV12-3 or TRBV12-4, the J gene TRBJ1-1; 7 bases agree with TRBD1. CDR3 length: 14 amino acids. V gave up 3 bases and J gave up 1 base; unmatched junction bases: 2. The DNA of the CDR3 is TGTGCCAGCAGTTTGACAGGGTGGAACACTGAAGCTTTCTTT. Protein: CASSLTGWNTEAFF.